The 15 T cell receptor beta chains below were found in one sample sequenced in a study of technical replicates of blood from a few donors. The data were produced by immunoSEQ multiplex PCR, yet TCRdb's version contains in-frame clones alone and is incomplete. The sample has over 90,000 clones, 95% seen once; the top ten hold 0.2% to 0.25%. The material sequenced was T cells isolated from PBMCs. Receptors were obtained from a human donor in good health.

J is TRBJ2-7 and V is TRBV27; perhaps TRBD2 as D (5 bases). V was shortened by 6 bases and J by 3 bases, with 18 bases between the two germline ends. Germline V gene lookup returns CDR1 MNHEY and CDR2 SMNVEV (reference sequence). The CDR3 consists of 15 residues. As DNA, the CDR3 is TGTGCCAGCAGCCTGGAGTCGGGATGGGGCTACGAGCAGTACTTC. It yields the protein CASSLESGWGYEQYF.

The chain is built from TRBV18 and TRBJ2-1, with 11 bases identical to TRBD2. This CDR3 has 18 residues. The V gene's germline CDR1 is KGHSH and CDR2 LQKENI. With 0 bases clipped from V and 5 bases from J, the junction kept 9 bases outside the gene matches. The CDR3 is CASSPPRRLAGLDNEQFF. In DNA form, the CDR3 reads TGTGCCAGCTCACCACCCAGGAGACTAGCGGGGCTCGACAATGAGCAGTTCTTC.

This rearrangement joins TRBV2 to TRBJ2-3; 8 bases line up with TRBD1. This CDR3 comprises 16 residues. CDR1 is SNHLY and CDR2 is FYNNEI in the germline V gene. Trimming cost V 7 bases and J 0 bases; bases outside gene matches: 9. The CDR3, as DNA: TGTGCCAGCAAGCGACAGGGGACGAGAAGCACAGATACGCAGTATTTT. The encoded protein is CASKRQGTRSTDTQYF.

V is TRBV19 and J is TRBJ2-7; D gene uncertain. The germline V gene encodes CDR1 LNHDA and CDR2 SQIVND (reference sequence). V gave up 1 base and J gave up 1 base, with 14 bases separating them. This CDR3 has 16 amino acids. DNA of the CDR3: TGTGCCAGTAGTATAGCGGCAGGTCCTATTTCCTACGAGCAGTACTTC. As protein: CASSIAAGPISYEQYF.

V usage is TRBV11-2 and J usage is TRBJ1-4, with D unresolved. This CDR3 spans 14 amino acids. V lost 6 bases to trimming and J lost 8 bases, with 16 bases between them. CDR1 SGHAT and CDR2 FQNNGV come from the germline V gene. The CDR3 loop is CASRRRAGREKLFF. Written as DNA, the CDR3 is TGTGCCAGCAGGCGGAGGGCGGGGAGGGAAAAACTGTTTTTT.

The CDR3 nucleotides read TGTGCCAGCATTTTGACCGGGACTAGCACAGATACGCAGTATTTT. Translating it yields CASILTGTSTDTQYF. The genes are TRBV2 and TRBJ2-3; D possibly corresponds to TRBD2 (6 bases). The V end was cut by 7 bases, the J end by 0 bases, with 14 bases between. The CDR3 contains 15 residues. In germline, CDR1 is SNHLY, CDR2 FYNNEI.

The CDR3, as DNA: TGTGCCAGCAGCCCCAAGGGGACTAGCGGGGGCGAGACCCAGTACTTC. As protein: CASSPKGTSGGETQYF. This rearrangement joins TRBV7-9 to TRBJ2-5, with 14 bases lining up with TRBD2. The CDR3 has 16 amino acids. Trimming cost V 5 bases and J 5 bases; bases outside gene matches: 7. Germline-derived CDR1 and CDR2 are SEHNR and FQNEAQ (reference sequence).

The table lists this clone with a count of one. This chain's CDR3 is CATSRLNEQYF. The CDR3 bases are TGTGCCACCAGCAGGTTAAACGAGCAGTACTTC. The chain carries TRBV15 and TRBJ2-7, with D unclear. Germline-derived CDR1 and CDR2 are LNHNV and YYDKDF (reference sequence). CDR3 length: 11 amino acids. V lost 3 bases and J 5 bases, leaving 5 bases between the germline ends.

This rearrangement joins TRBV5-1 to TRBJ2-5, with D possibly being TRBD2 (5 bases). The CDR3 totals 14 residues. Germline values: CDR1 SGHRS, CDR2 YFSETQ. V was pared by 5 bases and J by 5 bases, with 16 bases between. The CDR3 loop is CASRGGTGVETQYF. CDR3 in DNA: TGCGCCAGCAGAGGAGGTACCGGGGTGGAGACCCAGTACTTC.

V usage is TRBV4-1 and J usage is TRBJ2-1, with 10 bases that match TRBD2. The V gene's germline CDR1 is MGHRA and CDR2 YSYEKL. With 4 bases clipped from V and 8 bases from J, the junction kept 11 bases outside the gene matches. The CDR3 sequence is 16 residues long. The CDR3 protein is CASSRSGGLAVDEQFF. The CDR3 coding sequence is TGCGCCAGCAGCCGGAGCGGAGGACTAGCGGTTGATGAGCAGTTCTTC.

This clone appeared a single time. The J gene is TRBJ2-5, the V gene TRBV27; D remains unclear. The germline gives CDR1 MNHEY, CDR2 SMNVEV (reference sequence). This CDR3 is built from 14 residues. Trimming took off 3 bases at V and 4 bases at J, with 12 bases between the two ends. The CDR3 protein is CASSFWSTRETQYF. CDR3 coding DNA: TGTGCCAGCAGTTTTTGGTCTACTCGAGAGACCCAGTACTTC.

In its sample, this clone was seen once. Its ends do not fully match the called genes, so a read error is possible. This chain connects TRBV7-9 to TRBJ2-1; no definite D call. The germline V gene encodes CDR1 SEHNR and CDR2 FQNEAQ (reference sequence). The CDR3 contains 13 residues. The CDR3, as DNA: TGTGCCAGCAGCCCCTCCGGTAGTCTCATAACTCTCTTC. It translates to CASSPSGSLITLF.

The V gene is TRBV4-2, the J gene TRBJ2-3; 8 bases line up with TRBD1. V lost 3 bases, J lost 4 bases, and 9 bases stayed unmatched. CDR1 LGHNA and CDR2 YNFKEQ come from the germline V gene. The CDR3 has 16 amino acids. The CDR3 spells CASSQGTGISSDTQYF. The CDR3 DNA reads TGTGCCAGCAGCCAGGGGACAGGAATCAGCTCAGATACGCAGTATTTT.

The genes are TRBV28 and TRBJ1-2; no clear D. The CDR3 spans 13 residues. Germline lookup yields CDR1 MDHEN and CDR2 SYDVKM. V lost 5 bases and J lost 4, with 11 bases in between. The CDR3 loop reads CASSPPRGYGYTF. The CDR3 nucleotides are TGTGCCAGCAGTCCCCCTCGGGGCTATGGCTACACCTTC.

The chain links TRBV7-8 to TRBJ2-1; the match to TRBD2 covers 8 bases. V lost 7 bases to trimming and J lost 3 bases; unmatched junction nucleotides: 11. The CDR3 has 16 residues. Germline CDR1 and CDR2: SGHVS and FQNEAQ. In DNA form, the CDR3 reads TGTGCCAGCACCCCAGCGGGAGCCCTCCTCTACAATGAGCAGTTCTTC. Protein: CASTPAGALLYNEQFF.